The 32 T cell receptor beta chains listed next were all sequenced from one sample in a study of blood T cell repertoires in COVID-19 (TCRdb year 2020). To prepare the library, the immunoSEQ multiplex PCR assay was applied. What TCRdb holds here is the immuneACCESS table cut down to in-frame rearrangements. Part of the clones is not present; checked against another copy, under half of the missing clones reflect an unresolved V gene, and the others are unexplained. The sample table shows over 350,000 clones, and roughly 89% are seen once. The ten largest clonotypes hold roughly 4% of the sample. The sequenced sample was peripheral blood. The origin of the receptors is a woman aged 25 to 39 with acute or convalescent COVID-19.

The chain is built from TRBV13 and TRBJ2-3; D possibly corresponds to TRBD1 (6 bases). With 1 base removed from V and 4 bases from J, the gap between germline ends came to 15 bases. Germline CDR1 is PRHDT and CDR2 is FYEKMQ (reference sequence). CDR3 length equals 16 residues. CDR3 coding DNA: TGTGCCAGCAGCTTAGATGTCGGCCAGGGGCCAGATACGCAGTATTTT. This sequence encodes CASSLDVGQGPDTQYF.

The chain's CDR3 is CATSKDLQGVNTEAFF. CDR3 coding DNA: TGTGCCACCAGCAAAGATTTACAGGGGGTGAACACTGAAGCTTTCTTT. The J gene is TRBJ1-1, the V gene TRBV15; 8 bases fit TRBD1. The CDR3 spans 16 residues. Per the germline V gene, CDR1 is LNHNV and CDR2 is YYDKDF (reference sequence). With V trimmed by 4 bases and J by 0 bases, 7 bases remained unmatched.

This clone was observed once. The DNA for the CDR3 is TGTGCCAGCAGTGGACAGGGGGTTGGACAGCCCCAGCATTTT. Translation gives CASSGQGVGQPQHF. The rearrangement uses TRBV7-9 and TRBJ1-5, with 10 positions matching TRBD1. The V segment lost 6 bases and the J segment 7 bases; nucleotides outside the gene matches: 6. CDR3 length: 14 amino acids. Per the germline V gene, CDR1 is SEHNR and CDR2 is FQNEAQ (reference sequence).

The gene calls are TRBV30 and TRBJ2-5; 7 bases align to TRBD2. CDR1 GTSNPN and CDR2 SVGIG come from the germline V gene (reference sequence). Trimming cost V 0 bases and J 1 base; bases outside gene matches: 8. This CDR3 has 16 residues. CDR3 region: CAWSVLRGGGQETQYF. The CDR3 nucleotides read TGTGCCTGGAGTGTACTTCGGGGCGGGGGCCAAGAGACCCAGTACTTC.

The chain uses TRBV6-6 and TRBJ2-3, with D possibly being TRBD1 (5 bases). Trimming left V 6 bases short and J 4 bases short, with 14 bases between. The CDR3 is 14 amino acids. CDR1 is MNHNY and CDR2 is SVGAGI in the germline V gene (reference sequence). CDR3 region: CASRQARRADTQYF. The CDR3 nucleotides read TGTGCCAGCAGACAGGCCCGTAGGGCAGATACGCAGTATTTT.

The CDR3 is CASTARGQGVTEAFF. DNA of the CDR3: TGTGCCAGCACCGCTCGCGGACAGGGTGTCACTGAAGCTTTCTTT. The gene calls are TRBV2 and TRBJ1-1, with 8 nucleotides matching TRBD1. CDR3 size: 15 residues. Germline CDR1 is SNHLY and CDR2 is FYNNEI. Unmatched junction bases numbered 11, after V lost 7 bases and J lost 4 bases.

The chain is built from TRBV19 and TRBJ1-3; 7 bases agree with TRBD1. J gave up 4 bases and V 5 bases, and 5 bases lay outside the gene matches. The V gene's germline CDR1 is LNHDA and CDR2 SQIVND (reference sequence). The CDR3 has 14 amino acids. CDR3 coding DNA: TGTGCCAGTAGTTCGGGACAGCTGGGAAACACCATATATTTT. This sequence encodes CASSSGQLGNTIYF.

The chain employs TRBV5-1 and TRBJ2-3; tentatively, D is TRBD2 (6 bases). Germline V gene sequence: CDR1 SGHRS, CDR2 YFSETQ. CDR3 length: 15 residues. V shed 3 bases and J shed 5 bases, with 16 bases lying between them. CDR3 DNA sequence: TGCGCCAGCAGCTCATCGGGGGTCTCGCGAGATACGCAGTATTTT. It specifies CASSSSGVSRDTQYF.

This clone was seen a few times. The chain uses TRBV7-8 and TRBJ2-5; D unresolved. V gave up 5 bases and J gave up 5 bases, with 12 bases separating them. The CDR3 is 13 residues long. Per germline, CDR1 SGHVS and CDR2 FQNEAQ. In DNA form, the CDR3 reads TGTGCCAGCAGCCCTAGACTCGCGGAGACCCAGTACTTC. Amino acids: CASSPRLAETQYF.

The genes are TRBV12-3 or TRBV12-4 and TRBJ2-7; D is uncertain. V was shortened by 6 bases and J by 4 bases, with 13 bases between the two germline ends. There are 13 residues in the CDR3. CDR3 nucleotide sequence: TGTGCCAGCAGCCCCGCTCAGAATTACGAGCAGTACTTC. Its protein product is CASSPAQNYEQYF.

This clone was recorded only once. The chain links TRBV5-1 to TRBJ1-1, with 7 bases matching TRBD1. Germline values: CDR1 SGHRS, CDR2 YFSETQ. V shed 0 bases, J shed 4 bases, and the junction held 6 bases outside the gene matches. The CDR3 is 15 residues long. CDR3 residues: CASSLVGDSITEAFF. In DNA, the CDR3 is TGCGCCAGCAGCTTGGTTGGGGACAGTATCACTGAAGCTTTCTTT.

V and J are TRBV24-1 and TRBJ2-5; TRBD1 matches at 8 bases. With 9 bases clipped from V and 5 bases from J, the junction kept 7 bases outside the gene matches. The CDR3 spans 13 residues. In germline, CDR1 is KGHDR, CDR2 SFDVKD. CDR3 protein: CATGQGGEETQYF. DNA of the CDR3: TGTGCCACCGGACAGGGCGGAGAGGAGACCCAGTACTTC.

The V gene is TRBV4-1, the J gene TRBJ2-5, with D possibly being TRBD1 (6 bases). The germline V and J ends were trimmed by 1 base and 5 bases, with 11 bases remaining between them. The CDR3 extends over 14 amino acids. CDR1 is MGHRA, CDR2 YSYEKL, per germline. The DNA of the CDR3 is TGCGCCAGCAGCCAAGTAGGGGGTGGGGAGACCCAGTACTTC. It codes for CASSQVGGGETQYF.

The sample holds a few counts of this clone. The V call is TRBV7-3, the J call TRBJ2-7; D is uncertain. The CDR3 loop spans 15 amino acids. Germline V lookup: CDR1 SGHTA, CDR2 FQGTGA. Trimming took 1 base from V and 6 from J, leaving 16 bases between them. The CDR3: CASSLKPGGVAEQYF. CDR3 DNA sequence: TGTGCCAGCAGCTTAAAGCCCGGCGGTGTAGCCGAGCAGTACTTC.

This sequence joins TRBV14 and TRBJ1-5, with D perhaps TRBD1 (5 bases). Between the trimmed V and J ends, which lost 1 base and 3 bases, there was a span of 7 bases. Germline V gives CDR1 SGHDN, CDR2 FVKESK. This CDR3 has 14 amino acids. CDR3 sequence: CASSQAGYNQPQHF. The CDR3 region has the DNA TGTGCCAGCAGCCAAGCAGGGTACAATCAGCCCCAGCATTTT.

CDR3 coding DNA: TGTGCCAGCAGCCTCCGGACCGGGGAGCTGTTTTTT. It encodes CASSLRTGELFF. The chain combines TRBV9 with TRBJ2-2; D unresolved. CDR1 is SGDLS and CDR2 is YYNGEE in the germline V gene. Trimming left V 4 bases short and J 5 bases short, with 6 bases between. The CDR3 totals 12 residues.

This chain connects TRBV7-6 to TRBJ1-2; 8 bases match TRBD1. Germline CDR1 and CDR2: SGHVS and FNYEAQ. Losses at the gene ends were 2 bases for V and 2 bases for J; bases not matched to a gene: 10. The CDR3 totals 17 residues. The chain's CDR3 is CASSLTGRGRGNYGYTF. Written as DNA, the CDR3 is TGTGCCAGCAGCTTAACAGGCAGGGGGCGCGGGAACTATGGCTACACCTTC.

CDR3 sequence (DNA): TGTGCCAGCAGTTACTCGAAGACAGGAAGTTCACCCCTCCACTTT. Translating it yields CASSYSKTGSSPLHF. This chain links TRBV6-5 with TRBJ1-6, with a possible D match to TRBD1 (6 bases). The V end lost 0 bases, the J end lost 9 bases, and 12 bases lay between the germline ends. The CDR3 runs 15 residues. Germline-derived CDR1 and CDR2 are MNHEY and SVGAGI.

The chain joins TRBV12-3 or TRBV12-4 to TRBJ1-2; 7 bases align to TRBD1. CDR3 length equals 13 residues. With V trimmed by 5 bases and J by 2 bases, 2 bases remained unmatched. CDR3 protein: CASSPTGNYGYTF. Written as DNA, the CDR3 is TGTGCCAGCAGTCCGACAGGGAACTATGGCTACACCTTC.

This clone turned up a few times. The genes are TRBV6-5 and TRBJ2-7; D possibly corresponds to TRBD2 (6 bases). Germline V gene data show CDR1 as MNHEY and CDR2 as SVGAGI. This CDR3 comprises 15 residues. V was trimmed by 5 bases and J by 3 bases, leaving 17 bases between them. The CDR3 region has the DNA TGTGCCAGCAGTCGAACTAGCCATGGATTCTACGAGCAGTACTTC. Translating gives CASSRTSHGFYEQYF.

The chain employs TRBV29-1 and TRBJ2-3; TRBD2 is a possible D gene (5 bases). Germline V CDR1 and CDR2: SQVTM, ANQGSEA. Trimming cost V 7 bases and J 4 bases, with 15 bases left between them. The CDR3 has 13 amino acids. This chain's CDR3 is CSAERARADTQYF. Written as DNA, the CDR3 is TGCAGCGCCGAGAGGGCGCGGGCAGATACGCAGTATTTT.

The chain couples TRBV7-6 to TRBJ1-6; TRBD1 agrees at 8 bases. Trimming took 2 bases from V and 9 from J; bases not matched to a gene: 9. The germline V gene encodes CDR1 SGHVS and CDR2 FNYEAQ. The CDR3 runs to 16 residues. Here the CDR3 reads CASSLTAGGTGSPLHF. CDR3 sequence (DNA): TGTGCCAGCAGCTTAACCGCAGGGGGCACTGGTTCACCCCTCCACTTT.

The V and J genes are TRBV6-5 and TRBJ1-6; D is unresolved. The germline gives CDR1 MNHEY, CDR2 SVGAGI. Trimming removed 6 bases at V and 8 bases at J, with 11 bases between. The CDR3 length is 13 residues. The CDR3 loop reads CASRLAAYSPLHF. CDR3 in DNA: TGTGCCAGCAGGCTGGCCGCTTATTCACCCCTCCACTTT.

The chain links TRBV4-2 to TRBJ1-1; D uncertain. Trimming removed 1 base from V and 1 base from J, with 7 bases in between. The CDR3 contains 14 residues. Germline V gene lookup returns CDR1 LGHNA and CDR2 YNFKEQ. Here the CDR3 DNA reads TGTGCCAGCAGCCAAGCAACAGCGAACACTGAAGCTTTCTTT. It translates to CASSQATANTEAFF.

This chain links TRBV3-1 (or the pseudogene TRBV3-2) with TRBJ2-5, with D hard to call. The CDR3 length is 12 residues. V was clipped by 4 bases and J by 3 bases, with 6 bases between them. CDR1 is LGHDT, CDR2 YNNKEL, per germline (reference sequence). The CDR3 nucleotides are TGTGCCAGCAGCCGAGTTAAAGAGACCCAGTACTTC. This encodes CASSRVKETQYF.

The chain links TRBV30 to TRBJ1-2; 7 bases align to TRBD1. The length of the CDR3 is 14 residues. Germline CDR1 GTSNPN, CDR2 SVGIG (reference sequence). Trimming took 0 bases from V and 4 from J; bases not matched to a gene: 5. CDR3 bases: TGTGCCTGGAGTGTTTCGGGACAGATCTATGGCTACACCTTC. Translation gives CAWSVSGQIYGYTF.

The chain uses TRBV5-4 and TRBJ2-5; 8 bases are shared with TRBD2. Looked up from germline, CDR1 is SGHNT and CDR2 is YYREEE (reference sequence). The ends lost 5 bases at V and 2 bases at J; junction bases unmatched: 8. The CDR3 is 15 amino acids. As DNA, the CDR3 is TGTGCCAGCAGGGCGGGGGGCAGAGGTCAAGAGACCCAGTACTTC. Encoded protein: CASRAGGRGQETQYF.

The sample holds one count of this clone. The V and J genes are TRBV12-3 or TRBV12-4 and TRBJ1-2; 7 nucleotides match TRBD1. The V gene end was trimmed by 5 bases and the J gene end by 9 bases; junction bases not matched to a gene: 9. The CDR3 is 13 residues long. CDR3 amino acids: CASSKDRVLRYTF. The CDR3 DNA is TGTGCCAGCAGTAAAGACAGGGTTCTGCGCTACACCTTC.

This clone was seen a few times. The chain joins TRBV28 to TRBJ1-2, with TRBD1 matching 7 bases. Germline V gives CDR1 MDHEN, CDR2 SYDVKM. This CDR3 contains 13 residues. With V trimmed by 3 bases and J by 8 bases, 6 bases remained unmatched. The CDR3 region has the DNA TGTGCCAGCAGTTTGCCTGACAGGGTCGGCTACACCTTC. Its protein product is CASSLPDRVGYTF.

V and J are TRBV4-2 and TRBJ2-3, with TRBD1 identical over 8 bases. Germline V gene data show CDR1 as LGHNA and CDR2 as YNFKEQ. CDR3 length equals 16 residues. The V and J ends lost 1 base and 4 bases, in that order; junction bases with no gene match: 7. CDR3 sequence: CASSQVDGQGSDTQYF. CDR3 in DNA: TGTGCCAGCAGCCAAGTAGACGGACAGGGCTCAGATACGCAGTATTTT.

The CDR3 region has the DNA TGTGCCAGCGAACTTAAAGACGAGCAGTACTTC. This translates into CASELKDEQYF. V and J are TRBV14 and TRBJ2-7; D gene uncertain. Germline CDR1 and CDR2: SGHDN and FVKESK. The CDR3 contains 11 residues. Trimming shortened V by 8 bases and J by 5 bases, and 10 bases separated the two germline ends.

V gene TRBV28 combines with J gene TRBJ1-5; D might be TRBD1 (6 bases). The CDR3 is made up of 15 amino acids. Germline V CDR1 and CDR2: MDHEN, SYDVKM. The ends were cut back, 7 bases at V and 11 bases at J, with 24 bases in the middle. The CDR3 nucleotides read TGTGCCAGCACTTGGGGAGGGGGGTTAATTTGGGCCCAGCATTTT. Translated: CASTWGGGLIWAQHF.